This T cell receptor (beta chain) was captured in a study of T cell changes during pregnancy in multiple sclerosis. Germline loops: CDR1 SGHTA, CDR2 FQGTGA. The CDR3 extends over 13 amino acids. Trimming removed 0 bases from V and 7 bases from J, with 9 bases in between. Measured with immunoSEQ multiplex PCR; TCRdb has only the in-frame clones, and not every one. The repertoire includes 55,000 to 65,000 clones, around 90% of them detected once, and 1.4% sits in the top ten. The receptor was isolated from a female donor with multiple sclerosis, enrolled in a pregnancy study. The chain combines TRBV7-3 with TRBJ1-1, with D hard to call. The sequenced sample was peripheral blood, obtained in the second trimester of pregnancy. The CDR3 coding sequence is TGTGCCAGCAGCTTAACGATGCGAGATGAAGCTTTCTTT. It specifies CASSLTMRDEAFF.